Reported below is one T cell receptor beta chain. The data derive from a study of blood T cells in healthy people across ages. The germline CDR1 and CDR2 sequences are DFQATT and SNEGSKA (reference sequence). The CDR3 contains 15 residues. V shed 6 bases and J 3 bases; nucleotides not matched to a gene: 10. Each sample yielded at least 5.5 micrograms of PBMC total RNA. A J-beta primer mix and a sample-barcoded 5' primer were used in a second PCR of roughly 6 to 11 cycles. Through a template-switch adaptor with 12 random nucleotides, each cDNA molecule received a tag. TCRdb re-derived calls from the 5' RACE reads in MiXCR, one entry per CDR3 protein. This table has around 500,000 distinct CDR3 sequences, 40% to 50% appearing once.

The origin of this receptor is an older man in good health. The chain is built from TRBV20-1 and TRBJ2-4, with TRBD2 identical over 8 bases. Sequencing input: blood. DNA for the CDR3: TGCAGTGCCCTCGGGGTAGCGGGGAGCAAAAACATTCAGTACTTC. Translated, it gives CSALGVAGSKNIQYF.